The 6 T cell receptor beta chains below come from one sample, sequenced in a study of blood T cell repertoires in COVID-19. Using immunoSEQ multiplex PCR, the repertoire was profiled, and TCRdb retains in-frame clones only, with some absent. Among around 390,000 clones listed, more than 75% were seen once. The sequencing sample was made of PBMCs or T cells enriched from blood (not recorded which). The receptors here all came from a woman in her forties or fifties who had recovered from COVID-19.

The gene calls are TRBV7-8 and TRBJ2-1; 9 bases are a match to TRBD1. Per germline, CDR1 SGHVS and CDR2 FQNEAQ. The CDR3 sequence is 15 residues long. V was clipped by 4 bases and J by 9 bases; unmatched bases: 10. The CDR3 region is CASSSPGQGWGEQFF. CDR3 bases: TGTGCCAGCAGCTCCCCGGGACAGGGCTGGGGTGAGCAGTTCTTC.

V gene TRBV7-9 combines with J gene TRBJ1-4, with a weak D call TRBD1 (5 bases). The CDR3 has 17 amino acids. Germline lookup yields CDR1 SEHNR and CDR2 FQNEAQ (reference sequence). V was pared by 2 bases and J by 0 bases, with 13 bases between. The CDR3 nucleotides are TGTGCCAGCAGCTTAATAGGGGCGTTAGCAACTAATGAAAAACTGTTTTTT. It yields the protein CASSLIGALATNEKLFF.

The CDR3 nucleotides are TGTGCCAGCAGTTACAGGGTGGGCACTGAAGCTTTCTTT. Translation gives CASSYRVGTEAFF. The chain recombines TRBV11-3 with TRBJ1-1; TRBD1 might be the D (6 bases). Germline CDR1 is SGHNT and CDR2 is YENEEA. Trimming left V 6 bases short and J 4 bases short, with 12 bases between. The CDR3 extends over 13 amino acids.

This clone was picked up a small number of times. The chain has TRBV6-1 and TRBJ1-4; D might be TRBD1 (5 bases). Trimming cost V 0 bases and J 4 bases, with 12 bases left between them. Germline V gene data show CDR1 as MNHNS and CDR2 as SASEGT. The CDR3 is 16 residues long. The CDR3 coding sequence is TGTGCCAGCAGTGAAGCAGTTGACAGATATAATGAAAAACTGTTTTTT. This encodes CASSEAVDRYNEKLFF.

The J gene is TRBJ2-7, the V gene TRBV6-5, with D perhaps TRBD1 (5 bases). V was clipped by 5 bases and J by 4 bases, with 15 bases between them. This CDR3 has 14 amino acids. CDR1 MNHEY and CDR2 SVGAGI come from the germline V gene. CDR3 residues: CASSLLDNEYEQYF. Written as DNA, the CDR3 is TGTGCCAGCAGTCTCCTGGACAATGAATACGAGCAGTACTTC.

The chain is built from TRBV4-2 and TRBJ1-1; D gene ambiguous. The germline CDR1 and CDR2 sequences are LGHNA and YNFKEQ. V dropped 0 bases and J dropped 8 bases, with 16 bases sitting between them. The CDR3 totals 15 residues. The CDR3 bases are TGTGCCAGCAGCCAAGAGGGTCGACGCGGCGAAGAAGCTTTCTTT. Translation gives CASSQEGRRGEEAFF.